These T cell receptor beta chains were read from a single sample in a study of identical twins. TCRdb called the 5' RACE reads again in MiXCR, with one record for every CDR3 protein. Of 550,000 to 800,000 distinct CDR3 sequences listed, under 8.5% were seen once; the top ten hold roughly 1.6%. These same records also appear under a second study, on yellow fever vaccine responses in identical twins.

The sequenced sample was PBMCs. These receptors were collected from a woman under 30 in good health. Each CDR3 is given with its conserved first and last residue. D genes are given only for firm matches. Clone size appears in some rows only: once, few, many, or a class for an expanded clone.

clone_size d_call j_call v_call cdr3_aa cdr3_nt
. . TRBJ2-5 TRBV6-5 CASSSPEIQETQYF TGTGCCAGCAGTTCCCCAGAGATACAAGAGACCCAGTACTTC
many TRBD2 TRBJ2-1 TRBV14 CASSLRTSGRRNEQFF TGTGCCAGCAGCCTCAGGACTAGCGGGAGGCGCAATGAGCAGTTCTTC
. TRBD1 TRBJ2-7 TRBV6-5 CASSYDLGGSSSYEQYF TGTGCCAGCAGTTACGATTTAGGGGGCTCCAGCTCCTACGAGCAGTACTTC
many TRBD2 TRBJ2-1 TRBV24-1 CATAGLAGVNEQFF TGTGCCACCGCGGGACTAGCGGGAGTCAATGAGCAGTTCTTC
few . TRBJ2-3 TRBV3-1 CASSQKKGGSTDTQYF TGTGCCAGCAGCCAAAAGAAAGGGGGGAGCACAGATACGCAGTATTTT
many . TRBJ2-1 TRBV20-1 CSANWRTGPNGNEQFF TGCAGTGCCAACTGGCGGACGGGACCGAATGGCAATGAGCAGTTCTTC
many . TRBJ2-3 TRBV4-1 CASSQVSGSTDTQYF TGCGCCAGCAGCCAAGTCTCTGGAAGCACAGATACGCAGTATTTT
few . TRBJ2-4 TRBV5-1 CASSLGSGAKNIQYF TGCGCCAGCAGCTTAGGCAGCGGAGCCAAAAACATTCAGTACTTC
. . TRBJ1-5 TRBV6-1 CASRRTAANSNQPQHF TGTGCCAGCAGACGGACAGCCGCTAATAGCAATCAGCCCCAGCATTTT
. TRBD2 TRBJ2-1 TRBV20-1 CSVTNPAGGGSDEQFF TGCAGTGTTACAAACCCAGCGGGAGGGGGTAGCGATGAGCAGTTCTTC
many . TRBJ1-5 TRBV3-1 CASSQGQFHNQPQHF TGTGCCAGCAGCCAAGGACAGTTCCACAATCAGCCCCAGCATTTT
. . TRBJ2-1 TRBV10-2 CASSVRDHNEQFF TGCGCCAGCAGTGTTCGCGACCACAATGAGCAGTTCTTC
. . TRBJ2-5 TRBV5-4 CASSRRQNQETQYF TGTGCCAGCAGCAGGAGACAGAACCAAGAGACCCAGTACTTC
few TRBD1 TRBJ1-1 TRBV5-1 CASRDSEFTEAFF TGCGCCAGCCGGGACAGCGAGTTCACTGAAGCTTTCTTT
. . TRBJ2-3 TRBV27 CASSSERDTQYF TGTGCCAGCAGTTCCGAGAGGGATACGCAGTATTTT
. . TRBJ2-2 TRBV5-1 CASSSDGTGELFF TGCGCCAGCAGCTCGGACGGGACCGGGGAGCTGTTTTTT
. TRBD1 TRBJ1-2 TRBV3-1 CASSQADRGNGYTF TGTGCCAGCAGCCAAGCGGACAGGGGGAATGGCTACACCTTC
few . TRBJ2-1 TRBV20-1 CSARDYGGGAYNEQFF TGCAGTGCTAGAGATTATGGGGGTGGGGCCTACAATGAGCAGTTCTTC
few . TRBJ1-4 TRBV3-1 CASSPSETKELFF TGTGCCAGCAGCCCATCGGAGACGAAGGAACTGTTTTTT
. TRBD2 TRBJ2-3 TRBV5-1 CASSISRLAGSTDTQYF TGCGCCAGCAGCATATCACGACTAGCGGGATCCACAGATACGCAGTATTTT
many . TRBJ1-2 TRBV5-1 CASSPLGEGLAYGYTF TGCGCCAGCAGCCCCCTTGGTGAGGGTTTGGCCTATGGCTACACCTTC
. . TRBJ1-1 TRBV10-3 CAISDGRGANTEAFF TGTGCCATCAGTGATGGTAGGGGGGCGAACACTGAAGCTTTCTTT
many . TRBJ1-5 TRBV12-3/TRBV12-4 CASSLEKGNQPQHF TGTGCCAGCAGTTTGGAAAAGGGAAATCAGCCCCAGCATTTT
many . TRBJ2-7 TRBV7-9 CASSLEGGSYEQYF TGTGCCAGCAGCTTGGAAGGCGGATCCTACGAGCAGTACTTC
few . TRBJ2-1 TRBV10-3 CAISDPQLEGHEQFF TGTGCCATCAGTGACCCGCAACTAGAGGGTCATGAGCAGTTCTTC
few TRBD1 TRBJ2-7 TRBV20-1 CSARDSGGGYEQYF TGCAGTGCTAGAGATTCAGGGGGCGGCTACGAGCAGTACTTC
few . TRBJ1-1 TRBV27 CASRRPNTEAFF TGTGCCAGTAGGAGACCGAACACTGAAGCTTTCTTT
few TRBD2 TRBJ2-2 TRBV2 CASRRDLAGGTGELFF TGTGCCAGCAGACGAGATCTAGCGGGAGGAACCGGGGAGCTGTTTTTT
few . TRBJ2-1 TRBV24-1 CATSEPVGRNEQFF TGTGCCACCAGTGAACCCGTAGGAAGGAATGAGCAGTTCTTC
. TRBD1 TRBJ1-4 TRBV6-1 CASSRTGVNEKLFF TGTGCCAGCAGTCGCACAGGGGTAAATGAAAAACTGTTTTTT
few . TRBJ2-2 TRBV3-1 CASSQEGRIGGELFF TGTGCCAGCAGCCAAGAGGGCAGGATCGGCGGGGAGCTGTTTTTT
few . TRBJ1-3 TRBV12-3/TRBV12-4 CASTDGRVVHTIYF TGTGCCAGCACCGATGGTAGGGTAGTCCACACCATATATTTT
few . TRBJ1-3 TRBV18 CASSPPSGPGNTIYF TGTGCCAGCTCACCACCATCGGGGCCTGGAAACACCATATATTTT
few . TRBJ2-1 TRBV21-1 CATTDYHEQFF TGTGCCACCACGGACTATCATGAGCAGTTCTTC
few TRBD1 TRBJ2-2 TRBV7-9 CASSWTGAHTGELFF TGTGCCAGCAGTTGGACAGGGGCCCACACCGGGGAGCTGTTTTTT
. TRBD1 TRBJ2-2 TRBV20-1 CSASQTRQGRTGELFF TGCAGTGCTAGCCAAACCCGACAGGGACGCACCGGGGAGCTGTTTTTT
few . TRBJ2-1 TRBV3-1 CASSQGGAYHNEQFF TGTGCCAGCAGCCAAGGCGGGGCTTATCACAATGAGCAGTTCTTC
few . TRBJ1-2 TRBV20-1 CSASAEAPGVGYTF TGCAGTGCTAGTGCAGAGGCCCCAGGGGTCGGCTACACCTTC
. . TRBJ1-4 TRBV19 CASSTRRAWGEKLFF TGTGCCAGTAGTACGCGACGGGCCTGGGGTGAAAAACTGTTTTTT
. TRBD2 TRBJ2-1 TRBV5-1 CASSSGTSGNLNEQFF TGCGCCAGCAGCTCCGGGACTAGCGGGAACCTCAATGAGCAGTTCTTC
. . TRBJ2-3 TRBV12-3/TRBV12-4 CASRSSADTQYF TGTGCCAGCAGGTCATCGGCAGATACGCAGTATTTT
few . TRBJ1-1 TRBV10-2 CASSTAGHEAFF TGCGCCAGCAGTACCGCAGGGCATGAAGCTTTCTTT
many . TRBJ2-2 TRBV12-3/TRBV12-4 CASSFLDTGELFF TGTGCCAGCAGTTTTTTGGACACCGGGGAGCTGTTTTTT
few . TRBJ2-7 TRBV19 CASSEGLSYEQYF TGTGCCAGTAGTGAGGGGCTTTCCTACGAGCAGTACTTC
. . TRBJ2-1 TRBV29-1 CSVPSIGWRNNEQFF TGCAGCGTCCCGAGTATAGGGTGGCGAAACAATGAGCAGTTCTTC
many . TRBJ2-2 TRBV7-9 CASSLAVRVTGELFF TGTGCCAGCAGCTTAGCGGTCAGGGTGACCGGGGAGCTGTTTTTT
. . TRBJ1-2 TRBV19 CASSTSQGGGYTF TGTGCCAGTAGTACGTCACAGGGTGGGGGCTACACCTTC
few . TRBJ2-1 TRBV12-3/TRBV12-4 CASIPQDSTYNEQFF TGTGCCAGCATTCCACAGGACAGCACCTACAATGAGCAGTTCTTC
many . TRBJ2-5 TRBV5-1 CASSSGHKEETQYF TGCGCCAGCAGCTCGGGACATAAGGAAGAGACCCAGTACTTC
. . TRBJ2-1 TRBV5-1 CASSWDKANEQFF TGCGCCAGCAGCTGGGACAAAGCCAATGAGCAGTTCTTC
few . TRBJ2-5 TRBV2 CASSKTGWAETQYF TGTGCCAGCAGTAAGACAGGATGGGCGGAGACCCAGTACTTC
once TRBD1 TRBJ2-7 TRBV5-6 CASSARQGAVEQYF TGTGCCAGCAGCGCCAGACAGGGGGCGGTCGAGCAGTACTTC
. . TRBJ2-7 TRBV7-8 CASSFLSDLAYEQYF TGTGCCAGCAGCTTTCTATCGGACTTAGCCTACGAGCAGTACTTC
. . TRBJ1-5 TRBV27 CASSPRGIQPQHF TGTGCCAGCAGTCCAAGGGGGATTCAGCCCCAGCATTTT
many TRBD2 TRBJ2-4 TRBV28 CASSSTLAGGPRMHIQYF TGTGCCAGCAGTTCGACCCTAGCGGGGGGGCCGCGGATGCACATTCAGTACTTC
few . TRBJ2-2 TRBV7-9 CASSVTGPGELFF TGTGCCAGCAGTGTCACGGGTCCCGGGGAGCTGTTTTTT
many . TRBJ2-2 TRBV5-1 CASSFGPVLRSGELFF TGCGCCAGCAGCTTCGGGCCAGTGCTCCGGTCCGGGGAGCTGTTTTTT
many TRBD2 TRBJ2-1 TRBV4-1 CASSQSGLAGVNEQFF TGCGCCAGCAGCCAATCGGGACTAGCGGGGGTGAATGAGCAGTTCTTC
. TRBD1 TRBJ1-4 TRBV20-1 CSAGTGANWGELFF TGCAGTGCTGGGACAGGGGCGAATTGGGGGGAACTGTTTTTT